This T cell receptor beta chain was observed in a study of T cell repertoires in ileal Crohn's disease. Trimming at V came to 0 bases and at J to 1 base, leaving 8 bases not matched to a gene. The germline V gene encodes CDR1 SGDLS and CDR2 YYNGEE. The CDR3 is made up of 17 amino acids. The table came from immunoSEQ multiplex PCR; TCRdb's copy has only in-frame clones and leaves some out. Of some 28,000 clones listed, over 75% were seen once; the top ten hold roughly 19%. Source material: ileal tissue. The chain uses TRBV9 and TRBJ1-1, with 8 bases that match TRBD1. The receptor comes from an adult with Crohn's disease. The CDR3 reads CASSVGVSTGANTEAFF. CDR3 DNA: TGTGCCAGCAGCGTAGGGGTATCGACAGGGGCGAACACTGAAGCTTTCTTT.